A single sample gave rise to the 4 T cell receptor beta chains below, sequenced in a study of control samples from healthy donors and cancer patients. Data came from immunoSEQ multiplex PCR; TCRdb stores just in-frame clones and leaves some out. Counted here are roughly 170,000 clones, roughly 95% occurring once; the ten biggest clones make up approximately 4%. Sequencing was performed on blood. Source of these receptors: an older woman in good health.

The rearrangement links TRBV6-5 to TRBJ1-1; 8 nucleotides line up with TRBD1. This CDR3 has 15 amino acids. V shed 3 bases, J shed 5 bases, and the junction held 8 bases outside the gene matches. CDR1 and CDR2 from the germline V gene are MNHEY and SVGAGI. CDR3 loop: CASSYSDRAGTEAFF. The CDR3 DNA reads TGTGCCAGCAGTTATTCGGACAGGGCTGGAACTGAAGCTTTCTTT.

The chain links TRBV15 to TRBJ1-5; D unresolved. Germline values: CDR1 LNHNV, CDR2 YYDKDF (reference sequence). Trimming pared 8 bases from V and 0 bases from J, leaving 11 bases between. The CDR3 covers 14 residues. The CDR3 sequence is CATSVQLSNQPQHF. For the CDR3, the DNA is TGTGCCACCTCAGTTCAACTTAGCAATCAGCCCCAGCATTTT. Combining the CDR3 with reference TRBV15 and TRBJ1-5 gives the whole variable domain DAMVIQNPRYQVTQFGKPVTLSCSQTLNHNVMYWYQQKSSQAPKLLFHYYDKDFNNEADTPDNFQSRRPNTSFCFLDIRSPGLGDTAMYLCATSVQLSNQPQHFGDGTRLSIL.

This clone was recorded only once. The chain links TRBV7-2 to TRBJ2-2, with D uncertain. CDR3 length equals 17 residues. Germline V gene sequence: CDR1 SGHTA, CDR2 FQGNSA. V lost 6 bases and J lost 0, with 17 bases in between. The chain's CDR3 is CASSASGKSANTGELFF. CDR3 nucleotide sequence: TGTGCCAGCAGTGCCTCCGGTAAAAGCGCGAACACCGGGGAGCTGTTTTTT.

V usage is TRBV10-3 and J usage is TRBJ1-1, with TRBD1 matching 9 bases. This CDR3 contains 13 residues. Per germline, CDR1 ENHRY and CDR2 SYGVKD. The junction had 3 bases not matched to a gene; V was cut back by 8 bases and J by 2 bases. CDR3 DNA: TGTGCCATCCGGGACAGGGCCAACACTGAAGCTTTCTTT. It translates to CAIRDRANTEAFF.